Presented here are 29 T cell receptor beta chains from one specimen sequenced in a study of shared clonotypes between healthy human individuals. Using immunoSEQ multiplex PCR, the repertoire was profiled, and TCRdb retains in-frame clones only, with some absent. The profile shows roughly 2.5 million clones, 90% to 95% of them singletons. Sequenced input: naive CD4+ T cells sorted from blood. Indicated subset: CD45RA+ positively selected. These receptors were obtained from a man aged 18-30 years in good health.

The gene calls are TRBV6-1 and TRBJ2-2; D is possibly TRBD2 (5 bases). Germline V gives CDR1 MNHNS, CDR2 SASEGT. Trimming left V 2 bases short and J 5 bases short, with 15 bases between. There are 16 residues in the CDR3. DNA of the CDR3: TGTGCCAGCAGTGAATTCCGGGGTGTTGGTACCGGGGAGCTGTTTTTT. This codes for CASSEFRGVGTGELFF.

This clone has only a few counts. This chain uses TRBV7-6 with TRBJ1-1; no reliable D call. V lost 5 bases and J 7 bases, leaving 14 bases between the germline ends. The CDR3 is 13 residues long. Germline-derived CDR1 and CDR2 are SGHVS and FNYEAQ. The CDR3 is CASSRSQLSEAFF. CDR3 nucleotide sequence: TGTGCCAGCAGCCGTTCACAGTTAAGTGAAGCTTTCTTT.

The chain carries TRBV10-3 and TRBJ1-1; D gene unclear. Germline V gives CDR1 ENHRY, CDR2 SYGVKD. The CDR3 runs to 14 residues. Trimming removed 4 bases at V and 1 base at J, with 10 bases between. CDR3 coding DNA: TGTGCCATCAGTGGGACGGCAGAGAACACTGAAGCTTTCTTT. It codes for CAISGTAENTEAFF.

V and J are TRBV5-4 and TRBJ2-2; the D gene is possibly TRBD2 (5 bases). This CDR3 is built from 12 residues. V was pared by 5 bases and J by 6 bases, with 8 bases between. Per the germline V gene, CDR1 is SGHNT and CDR2 is YYREEE (reference sequence). The CDR3 reads CASSPAAGELFF. In DNA form, the CDR3 reads TGTGCCAGCAGTCCAGCGGCCGGGGAGCTGTTTTTT.

This chain links TRBV6-1 with TRBJ1-1; D not resolved. The V gene lost 1 base and the J gene lost 3 bases, with 9 bases spanning the gap. CDR1 is MNHNS and CDR2 is SASEGT in the germline V gene. The CDR3 has 14 amino acids. The CDR3, as DNA: TGTGCCAGCAGTGAAGGGCGGCTCCACACTGAAGCTTTCTTT. Translating it yields CASSEGRLHTEAFF.

This chain links TRBV19 with TRBJ2-1; 13 positions agree with TRBD2. The length of the CDR3 is 20 residues. V shed 2 bases and J 0 bases; nucleotides not matched to a gene: 10. The germline V gene has CDR1 LNHDA and CDR2 SQIVND (reference sequence). The CDR3 region has the DNA TGTGCCAGTAGTATACTGCCTGGACTAGCGGGGGCCAGCTCCTACAATGAGCAGTTCTTC. Protein sequence: CASSILPGLAGASSYNEQFF.

This clone was found once. This chain uses TRBV6-1 with TRBJ1-6; D is uncertain. Per the germline V gene, CDR1 is MNHNS and CDR2 is SASEGT. This CDR3 comprises 15 residues. Trimming cost V 5 bases and J 5 bases, with 13 bases left between them. CDR3: CASSFLDRDNSPLHF. The CDR3 coding sequence is TGTGCCAGCAGTTTTCTGGACCGCGATAATTCACCCCTCCACTTT.

The chain combines TRBV6-5 with TRBJ1-1; the D is unclear. Trimming removed 6 bases at V and 3 bases at J, with 8 bases between. Germline lookup yields CDR1 MNHEY and CDR2 SVGAGI. CDR3 length: 12 amino acids. CDR3 DNA sequence: TGTGCCAGCAGCCCCTTCGACACTGAAGCTTTCTTT. Amino acid sequence: CASSPFDTEAFF.

The rearrangement joins TRBV5-1 to TRBJ2-6; 7 bases fit TRBD2. The CDR3 consists of 17 residues. Germline values: CDR1 SGHRS, CDR2 YFSETQ. The junction had 3 bases not matched to a gene; V was cut back by 0 bases and J by 0 bases. The CDR3 DNA reads TGCGCCAGCAGCTTGGAAGCGGGAATCTCTGGGGCCAACGTCCTGACTTTC. Its translation: CASSLEAGISGANVLTF.

The V call is TRBV7-9, the J call TRBJ2-2; 9 nucleotides match TRBD2. CDR3 length: 16 residues. In germline, CDR1 is SEHNR, CDR2 FQNEAQ (reference sequence). V lost 5 bases to trimming and J lost 7 bases; unmatched junction nucleotides: 11. The CDR3 region is CASSTVSGGYGGELFF. DNA for the CDR3: TGTGCCAGCAGCACTGTCAGCGGGGGGTACGGCGGGGAGCTGTTTTTT.

The V call is TRBV5-1, the J call TRBJ2-1; 8 bases align to TRBD1. Per the germline V gene, CDR1 is SGHRS and CDR2 is YFSETQ. Trimming cost V 1 base and J 9 bases; bases outside gene matches: 6. There are 14 residues in the CDR3. The CDR3, as DNA: TGCGCCAGCAGCTTGCAACAGGGGGTAGGTGAGCAGTTCTTC. Protein: CASSLQQGVGEQFF.

V gene TRBV19 combines with J gene TRBJ2-1; perhaps TRBD1 as D (6 bases). V lost 5 bases to trimming and J lost 8 bases, with 13 bases between them. Germline CDR1 reads LNHDA; CDR2 reads SQIVND (reference sequence). The CDR3 sequence is 13 residues long. In DNA, the CDR3 is TGTGCCAGTAGTCTCCTGGCAGGGGATGAGCAGTTCTTC. This sequence encodes CASSLLAGDEQFF.

The chain is built from TRBV2 and TRBJ2-1, with 11 bases aligning to TRBD2. Germline assignment: CDR1 SNHLY and CDR2 FYNNEI. This CDR3 contains 16 residues. V dropped 7 bases and J dropped 1; count of bases not matched to a gene: 6. CDR3 coding DNA: TGTGCCAGCATCTCTAGCGGGAGGCCATCCTACAATGAGCAGTTCTTC. This gives the protein CASISSGRPSYNEQFF. The entire variable domain, with the rest obtained from reference TRBV2 and TRBJ2-1, is as follows: EPEVTQTPSHQVTQMGQEVILRCVPISNHLYFYWYRQILGQKVEFLVSFYNNEISEKSEIFDDQFSVERPDGSNFTLKIRSTKLEDSAMYFCASISSGRPSYNEQFFGPGTRLTVL.

The chain recombines TRBV5-4 with TRBJ1-3, with unresolved D. CDR1 and CDR2 (germline): SGHNT, YYREEE (reference sequence). The CDR3 length is 17 residues. V was trimmed by 0 bases and J by 2 bases, leaving 15 bases between them. As DNA, the CDR3 is TGTGCCAGCAGCTTGGCCCTGGGCACCACTGCTGGAAACACCATATATTTT. This gives the protein CASSLALGTTAGNTIYF.

The gene calls are TRBV5-6 and TRBJ2-1, with D unclear. CDR3 size: 12 residues. Germline-derived CDR1 and CDR2 are SGHDT and YYEEEE. V was clipped by 5 bases and J by 5 bases, with 8 bases between them. The CDR3 is CASRAVDNEQFF. The CDR3, as DNA: TGTGCCAGCAGAGCAGTAGACAATGAGCAGTTCTTC. Looking up the rest from reference TRBV5-6 and TRBJ2-1 gives the full variable domain: DAGVTQSPTHLIKTRGQQVTLRCSPKSGHDTVSWYQQALGQGPQFIFQYYEEEERQRGNFPDRFSGHQFPNYSSELNVNALLLGDSALYLCASRAVDNEQFFGPGTRLTVL.

This clone was seen just once. A read error may produce the germline difference seen at one junction end. This chain connects TRBV30 to TRBJ2-1, with D tentatively TRBD2 (6 bases). Germline V CDR1 and CDR2: GTSNPN, SVGIG (reference sequence). The CDR3 loop spans 11 amino acids. The CDR3 DNA reads TGTGCCTGGAGGGACCGGGACTCACTAATCTTC. As protein: CAWRDRDSLIF.

The rearrangement joins TRBV27 to TRBJ1-3; D is ambiguous. The CDR3 extends over 13 amino acids. Trimming left V 6 bases short and J 0 bases short, with 6 bases between. Germline CDR1 and CDR2: MNHEY and SMNVEV (reference sequence). The CDR3 DNA reads TGTGCCAGCAGGTTAAACTCTGGAAACACCATATATTTT. Its protein is CASRLNSGNTIYF.

Only one count was recorded for this clone. For the CDR3, the DNA is TGTGCCACCAGCGCACAGGGACTAGCGGCCGAGACCCAGTACTTC. It is translated as CATSAQGLAAETQYF. The chain is built from TRBV15 and TRBJ2-5; 11 bases match TRBD2. The V and J ends lost 5 bases and 5 bases, in that order; junction bases with no gene match: 7. The CDR3 extends over 15 amino acids. In germline, CDR1 is LNHNV, CDR2 YYDKDF (reference sequence).

CDR3 nucleotides: TGCGCCAGCAGCCCCTTCGCGGGACCCTACAATGAGCAGTTCTTC. It translates to CASSPFAGPYNEQFF. The chain combines TRBV4-1 with TRBJ2-1; the D gene is possibly TRBD2 (6 bases). The CDR3 contains 15 residues. Germline V CDR1 and CDR2: MGHRA, YSYEKL. V lost 4 bases and J 2 bases, leaving 12 bases between the germline ends.

V gene TRBV28 combines with J gene TRBJ1-5; D remains ambiguous. The CDR3 is 16 residues long. V lost 3 bases to trimming and J lost 0 bases, with 12 bases between them. Germline CDR1 and CDR2: MDHEN and SYDVKM. This chain's CDR3 is CASSFSGKYSNQPQHF. The CDR3 coding sequence is TGTGCCAGCAGTTTTTCCGGGAAATATAGCAATCAGCCCCAGCATTTT.

The chain has TRBV7-2 and TRBJ2-2; D not certain. This CDR3 has 18 residues. Per germline, CDR1 SGHTA and CDR2 FQGNSA. Trimming removed 1 base from V and 0 bases from J, with 15 bases in between. The CDR3 DNA reads TGTGCCAGCAGCTTAGGGGCTAGGCTGGGTTCGAACACCGGGGAGCTGTTTTTT. Its translation is CASSLGARLGSNTGELFF.

The chain is built from TRBV7-9 and TRBJ2-1; TRBD1 matches at 9 bases. Germline V lookup: CDR1 SEHNR, CDR2 FQNEAQ (reference sequence). V was pared by 4 bases and J by 4 bases, with 5 bases of the junction left unmatched. This CDR3 region has 15 residues. The CDR3 DNA sequence: TGTGCCAGCAGCTCCGGGACAGGGAAATACAATGAGCAGTTCTTC. The encoded protein is CASSSGTGKYNEQFF.

The CDR3 protein is CASSMPGTSLNEQFF. The CDR3 bases are TGTGCCAGTAGTATGCCCGGGACTAGCCTAAATGAGCAGTTCTTC. The J gene is TRBJ2-1, the V gene TRBV19; 9 positions match TRBD2. CDR3 length: 15 amino acids. V gave up 3 bases and J gave up 7 bases; unmatched junction bases: 7. Germline assignment: CDR1 LNHDA and CDR2 SQIVND (reference sequence).

Concerning this clone itself: This may be a read error, as it is one base from a much larger clone. V usage is TRBV7-3 and J usage is TRBJ2-3, with TRBD2 as a possible D gene (5 bases). V shed 2 bases and J shed 0 bases, with 6 bases lying between them. This CDR3 is 14 amino acids long. Per the germline V gene, CDR1 is SGHTA and CDR2 is FQGTGA. The CDR3 nucleotides read TGTGCCAGCAGCTTAGAGGGCAGCACAGATACGCAGTATTTT. Its protein product is CASSLEGSTDTQYF.

The chain couples TRBV4-3 to TRBJ2-1; D gene ambiguous. Per germline, CDR1 LGHNA and CDR2 YSLEER. V lost 0 bases, J lost 7 bases, and 7 bases lay in between. CDR3 length: 13 residues. The CDR3 region is CASSQDLRNEQFF. CDR3 DNA sequence: TGCGCCAGCAGCCAAGATCTTAGAAATGAGCAGTTCTTC.

The chain employs TRBV15 and TRBJ2-7, with no clear D. CDR1 is LNHNV and CDR2 is YYDKDF in the germline V gene (reference sequence). The CDR3 is 13 amino acids. The V end was cut by 1 base, the J end by 2 bases, with 6 bases between. CDR3 nucleotide sequence: TGTGCCACCAGCAGAGCCAAAGCCTACGAGCAGTACTTC. This sequence encodes CATSRAKAYEQYF.

The rearrangement joins TRBV5-1 to TRBJ2-1; D is unresolved. The CDR3 is 11 residues long. Trimming stripped 3 bases from V and 7 bases from J, with 5 bases between. Germline lookup yields CDR1 SGHRS and CDR2 YFSETQ. CDR3 protein: CASSSENEQFF. Written as DNA, the CDR3 is TGCGCCAGCAGCTCCGAGAATGAGCAGTTCTTC.

The rearrangement links TRBV9 to TRBJ1-4; no firm D call. Trimming took off 3 bases at V and 4 bases at J, with 13 bases between the two ends. The CDR3 contains 15 residues. CDR1 SGDLS and CDR2 YYNGEE come from the germline V gene. The CDR3 sequence: CASSEFGRINEKLFF. The CDR3 DNA follows: TGTGCCAGCAGCGAATTCGGGAGAATTAATGAAAAACTGTTTTTT.

The chain uses TRBV9 and TRBJ2-2, with 8 bases matching TRBD2. Germline V gene data show CDR1 as SGDLS and CDR2 as YYNGEE. The CDR3 length is 18 residues. Trimming removed 0 bases from V and 4 bases from J; junction bases left unmatched: 11. Here the CDR3 DNA reads TGTGCCAGCAGCGTAGTGGACGGGAGGGCCCTTGGCACCGGGGAGCTGTTTTTT. It encodes CASSVVDGRALGTGELFF.